The next 28 T cell receptor beta chains were all read from a single sample in a study of cytomegalovirus exposure and HLA in healthy donors. Primers: 60 Vbeta forward and 13 Jbeta reverse. Here immunoSEQ multiplex PCR was the method, and the copy in TCRdb shows in-frame clones only, minus some. The sample has some 180,000 clones; more than 65% are singletons. Specimen: PBMCs. Receptors were obtained from a woman under 40 in good health and CMV-seropositive.

This clone was counted a few times. V and J are TRBV4-3 and TRBJ2-4; 13 bases match TRBD2. V trimming: 6 bases; J trimming: 7 bases; junction bases outside the gene matches: 6. Germline V gives CDR1 LGHNA, CDR2 YSLEER. The CDR3 loop spans 15 amino acids. In DNA, the CDR3 is TGCGCCAGCAGTCCAAGGACTAGCGGGGGTAACATTCAGTACTTC. Its translation: CASSPRTSGGNIQYF.

This clone was detected only a few times. The CDR3 region is CASNPTGGAGTDTQYF. The CDR3 coding sequence is TGTGCCAGCAACCCGACAGGGGGCGCAGGAACAGATACGCAGTATTTT. The chain recombines TRBV7-9 with TRBJ2-3; 10 nucleotides agree with TRBD1. This CDR3 has 16 residues. Germline CDR1 and CDR2: SEHNR and FQNEAQ (reference sequence). V trimming: 7 bases; J trimming: 3 bases; junction bases outside the gene matches: 10.

In its sample, this clone was seen a few times. The CDR3 region has the DNA TGTGCCAGCAGTGGTTACAGGGGCGATAATTCACCCCTCCACTTT. As protein: CASSGYRGDNSPLHF. The chain employs TRBV6-1 and TRBJ1-6, with 7 bases aligning to TRBD1. The CDR3 runs 15 residues. J gave up 5 bases and V 4 bases, and 5 bases lay outside the gene matches. The germline gives CDR1 MNHNS, CDR2 SASEGT.

This clone was counted a few times. The CDR3 ends on some other residue instead of the conserved phenylalanine or tryptophan, so this is likely a read error. No DNA is shown, since the ends of the CDR3 on it are uncertain; the CDR3 is the one TCRdb lists. The chain joins TRBV3-1 (or the pseudogene TRBV3-2) to TRBJ2-6; the table's D call TRBD1 went unverified against the DNA. The CDR3 is made up of 8 amino acids, end residues included. Germline V gene lookup returns CDR1 LGHDT and CDR2 YNNKEL (reference sequence). The CDR3 sequence: CASSQQVG.

A single count supports this clone. The chain employs TRBV18 and TRBJ2-7; tentative D call: TRBD2 (7 bases). Germline V lookup: CDR1 KGHSH, CDR2 LQKENI. V lost 0 bases and J lost 2, with 11 bases in between. CDR3 length: 15 residues. The CDR3 here is CASSPPAGAAYEQYF. The CDR3 region has the DNA TGTGCCAGCTCACCACCCGCGGGGGCCGCCTACGAGCAGTACTTC. Full variable domain (missing parts from reference TRBV18 and TRBJ2-7): NAGVMQNPRHLVRRRGQEARLRCSPMKGHSHVYWYRQLPEEGLKFMVYLQKENIIDESGMPKERFSAEFPKEGPSILRIQQVVRGDSAAYFCASSPPAGAAYEQYFGPGTRLTVT.

This clone turned up a few times. The gene calls are TRBV5-5 and TRBJ2-2; D might be TRBD1 (7 bases). Trimming cost V 4 bases and J 4 bases, with 17 bases left between them. Germline CDR1 SGHKS, CDR2 YYEKEE (reference sequence). The CDR3 spans 16 residues. The CDR3 protein is CASSGRGGGGTGELFF. The CDR3 DNA reads as TGTGCCAGCAGCGGGCGAGGAGGGGGCGGCACCGGGGAGCTGTTTTTT. Combining the CDR3 with reference TRBV5-5 and TRBJ2-2 gives the whole variable domain DAGVTQSPTHLIKTRGQQVTLRCSPISGHKSVSWYQQVLGQGPQFIFQYYEKEERGRGNFPDRFSARQFPNYSSELNVNALLLGDSALYLCASSGRGGGGTGELFFGEGSRLTVL.

The rearrangement links TRBV4-1 to TRBJ2-5; TRBD2 agrees at 12 bases. Trimming removed 5 bases from V and 2 bases from J; junction bases left unmatched: 6. The CDR3 totals 16 residues. Germline V gives CDR1 MGHRA, CDR2 YSYEKL. The DNA for the CDR3 is TGCGCCAGCAGCATCGGACTAGCGGGGAGGCAAGAGACCCAGTACTTC. Protein sequence: CASSIGLAGRQETQYF.

This rearrangement joins TRBV28 to TRBJ2-5; TRBD1 agrees at 8 bases. Germline V CDR1 and CDR2: MDHEN, SYDVKM. Trimming cost V 1 base and J 5 bases; bases outside gene matches: 9. This CDR3 has 16 residues. The CDR3 loop is CASSLSVLRGLETQYF. CDR3 DNA: TGTGCCAGCAGTTTATCCGTCCTCAGGGGGCTGGAGACCCAGTACTTC.

The J gene is TRBJ2-3, the V gene TRBV7-6, with D possibly TRBD1 on 6 matching bases. The CDR3 extends over 16 amino acids. V was shortened by 5 bases and J by 5 bases, with 20 bases between the two germline ends. In germline, CDR1 is SGHVS, CDR2 FNYEAQ. CDR3 coding DNA: TGTGCCAGCAGCCGCCGAGACAGGTGGGCATTAGATACGCAGTATTTT. Amino acids: CASSRRDRWALDTQYF.

V is TRBV28 and J is TRBJ1-2; the D gene is possibly TRBD1 (6 bases). The germline CDR1 and CDR2 sequences are MDHEN and SYDVKM. This CDR3 comprises 14 residues. The V end was cut by 6 bases, the J end by 7 bases, with 18 bases between. The CDR3 region is CASRTGGERVGYTF. CDR3 nucleotide sequence: TGTGCCAGCAGAACGGGGGGCGAGCGGGTTGGCTACACCTTC.

This clone was detected once. J is TRBJ2-5 and V is TRBV5-4; 9 nucleotides agree with TRBD2. Trimming cost V 4 bases and J 5 bases; bases outside gene matches: 6. Germline assignment: CDR1 SGHNT and CDR2 YYREEE (reference sequence). The CDR3 extends over 14 amino acids. CDR3 DNA sequence: TGTGCCAGCAGCGGCGGGGGGGCCAGGGAGACCCAGTACTTC. Its protein is CASSGGGARETQYF.

The chain combines TRBV19 with TRBJ1-1; 7 bases are a match to TRBD1. Germline CDR1 LNHDA, CDR2 SQIVND (reference sequence). The CDR3 totals 14 residues. V shed 7 bases and J 1 base; nucleotides not matched to a gene: 6. As DNA, the CDR3 is TGTGCCAGTAATGCAGGACAGGCGAACACTGAAGCTTTCTTT. This gives the protein CASNAGQANTEAFF.

This rearrangement joins TRBV29-1 to TRBJ2-3; D may be TRBD1 (5 bases). Germline values: CDR1 SQVTM, CDR2 ANQGSEA. The V end lost 4 bases, the J end lost 0 bases, and 8 bases lay between the germline ends. The CDR3 loop spans 13 amino acids. This CDR3 reads CSVAGPSTDTQYF. CDR3 DNA: TGCAGCGTTGCAGGGCCTAGCACAGATACGCAGTATTTT.

The rearrangement joins TRBV4-3 to TRBJ2-5; 9 bases agree with TRBD1. With V trimmed by 0 bases and J by 2 bases, 10 bases remained unmatched. This CDR3 has 18 residues. Per the germline V gene, CDR1 is LGHNA and CDR2 is YSLEER. This CDR3 is CASSQETGGPSIQETQYF. CDR3 bases: TGCGCCAGCAGCCAAGAAACAGGGGGCCCAAGTATTCAAGAGACCCAGTACTTC.

V and J are TRBV18 and TRBJ1-1; D remains ambiguous. Germline CDR1 reads KGHSH; CDR2 reads LQKENI. CDR3 length equals 18 residues. V lost 2 bases and J 7 bases, leaving 26 bases between the germline ends. As DNA, the CDR3 is TGTGCCAGCTCACCATTAACCCTTAGCGCGACGGGCCGGGATGAAGCTTTCTTT. Protein product: CASSPLTLSATGRDEAFF.

V is TRBV4-3 and J is TRBJ2-7; a possible D gene is TRBD1 (7 bases). Germline V gene sequence: CDR1 LGHNA, CDR2 YSLEER. V lost 1 base to trimming and J lost 3 bases, with 13 bases between them. This CDR3 region has 15 residues. CDR3 nucleotides: TGCGCCAGCAGCCAAGGGCTTCAGGGGGGCTACGAGCAGTACTTC. It translates to CASSQGLQGGYEQYF.

This clone was counted a few times. Germline and junction disagree at one end, which may indicate a read error. CDR3 nucleotides: TGTTCCAGCAGCTTAGGACGGCTCAGCGTCTCTGGAAACACCATATATTTT. This codes for CSSSLGRLSVSGNTIYF. The genes are TRBV7-9 and TRBJ1-3; D gene uncertain. CDR1 SEHNR and CDR2 FQNEAQ come from the germline V gene (reference sequence). This CDR3 has 17 residues.

The table lists this clone with a few counts. The gene calls are TRBV27 and TRBJ2-5, with TRBD1 identical over 9 bases. Germline V CDR1 and CDR2: MNHEY, SMNVEV (reference sequence). With V trimmed by 5 bases and J by 4 bases, 11 bases remained unmatched. CDR3 length: 16 residues. DNA of the CDR3: TGTGCCAGCAGTAGGGGGACAGGGAACTTTAGAGAGACCCAGTACTTC. It encodes CASSRGTGNFRETQYF.

V and J are TRBV29-1 and TRBJ2-2, with 7 positions matching TRBD2. The germline CDR1 and CDR2 sequences are SQVTM and ANQGSEA. The V and J ends lost 4 bases and 3 bases, in that order; junction bases with no gene match: 5. This CDR3 region has 14 residues. CDR3 DNA sequence: TGCAGCGTTGGGGGGAGGGATCACACCGGGGAGCTGTTTTTT. This sequence encodes CSVGGRDHTGELFF.

This clone was recorded once. The rearrangement uses TRBV28 and TRBJ2-4, with D uncertain. This CDR3 region has 14 residues. CDR1 MDHEN and CDR2 SYDVKM come from the germline V gene. The ends were cut back, 1 base at V and 15 bases at J, with 19 bases in the middle. The CDR3 region is CASSLSGPGSVRYF. In nucleotides, the CDR3 is TGTGCCAGCAGTTTATCCGGCCCGGGTTCGGTTCGGTACTTC.

This chain links TRBV4-1 with TRBJ2-5, with TRBD1 matching 7 bases. The J call may be incorrect, as the DNA end agrees better with TRBJ2-7. This CDR3 comprises 15 residues. The germline gives CDR1 MGHRA, CDR2 YSYEKL. The CDR3 DNA sequence: TGCGCCAGCAGCCAAGGACAGGGCTCGTCCTACGAGCAGTACTTC. This gives the protein CASSQGQGSSYEQYF.

The chain joins TRBV27 to TRBJ1-3; maybe TRBD1 (5 bases). The germline V gene encodes CDR1 MNHEY and CDR2 SMNVEV (reference sequence). Between the trimmed V and J ends, which lost 6 bases and 3 bases, there was a span of 18 bases. The CDR3 extends over 16 amino acids. CDR3 in amino acids: CASRGPLRVYGNTIYF. As DNA, the CDR3 is TGTGCCAGCAGAGGACCCCTCAGGGTTTATGGAAACACCATATATTTT.

V is TRBV15 and J is TRBJ2-2; D uncertain. The germline V gene encodes CDR1 LNHNV and CDR2 YYDKDF (reference sequence). CDR3 length: 14 residues. Trimming stripped 3 bases from V and 0 bases from J, with 5 bases between. DNA of the CDR3: TGTGCCACCAGCAGCCTTGCGAACACCGGGGAGCTGTTTTTT. Protein product: CATSSLANTGELFF.

The rearrangement links TRBV14 to TRBJ1-3; TRBD1 agrees at 7 bases. Unmatched junction bases numbered 2, after V lost 3 bases and J lost 3 bases. The CDR3 contains 14 residues. The germline CDR1 and CDR2 sequences are SGHDN and FVKESK. This chain's CDR3 is CASSHGDSGNTIYF. Here the CDR3 DNA reads TGTGCCAGCAGCCACGGGGACAGTGGAAACACCATATATTTT. Filled out from reference TRBV14 and TRBJ1-3, the complete variable domain reads EAGVTQFPSHSVIEKGQTVTLRCDPISGHDNLYWYRRVMGKEIKFLLHFVKESKQDESGMPNNRFLAERTGGTYSTLKVQPAELEDSGVYFCASSHGDSGNTIYFGEGSWLTVV.

This clone appeared once. V is TRBV29-1 and J is TRBJ2-7; the D is unclear. CDR1 and CDR2 from the germline V gene are SQVTM and ANQGSEA. This CDR3 has 11 amino acids. Trimming removed 8 bases at V and 4 bases at J, with 12 bases between. The CDR3 loop reads CSLADGYEQYF. The CDR3 nucleotides read TGCAGCTTGGCGGATGGTTACGAGCAGTACTTC.

The gene calls are TRBV19 and TRBJ1-5; D gene uncertain. This CDR3 contains 14 residues. Germline CDR1 LNHDA, CDR2 SQIVND (reference sequence). V dropped 7 bases and J dropped 7 bases, with 17 bases sitting between them. The CDR3 loop is CASNEGSVGQPQHF. In nucleotides, the CDR3 is TGTGCCAGTAACGAGGGATCAGTGGGCCAGCCCCAGCATTTT.

The chain has TRBV9 and TRBJ2-1; the match to TRBD1 covers 11 bases. Germline trimming cut 0 bases from V and 7 bases from J; bases unmatched to any gene: 6. Germline V lookup: CDR1 SGDLS, CDR2 YYNGEE. This CDR3 has 16 amino acids. CDR3 sequence (DNA): TGTGCCAGCAGCGTAGGTTCCGGACAGGGGGCTAATGAGCAGTTCTTC. It specifies CASSVGSGQGANEQFF.

The chain recombines TRBV7-9 with TRBJ1-4; 9 bases fit TRBD1. J gave up 6 bases and V 4 bases, and 6 bases lay outside the gene matches. CDR1 is SEHNR and CDR2 is FQNEAQ in the germline V gene (reference sequence). This CDR3 has 15 residues. The CDR3 loop reads CASSYKQGADEKLFF. The CDR3 DNA reads as TGTGCCAGCAGCTATAAACAGGGGGCGGATGAAAAACTGTTTTTT.